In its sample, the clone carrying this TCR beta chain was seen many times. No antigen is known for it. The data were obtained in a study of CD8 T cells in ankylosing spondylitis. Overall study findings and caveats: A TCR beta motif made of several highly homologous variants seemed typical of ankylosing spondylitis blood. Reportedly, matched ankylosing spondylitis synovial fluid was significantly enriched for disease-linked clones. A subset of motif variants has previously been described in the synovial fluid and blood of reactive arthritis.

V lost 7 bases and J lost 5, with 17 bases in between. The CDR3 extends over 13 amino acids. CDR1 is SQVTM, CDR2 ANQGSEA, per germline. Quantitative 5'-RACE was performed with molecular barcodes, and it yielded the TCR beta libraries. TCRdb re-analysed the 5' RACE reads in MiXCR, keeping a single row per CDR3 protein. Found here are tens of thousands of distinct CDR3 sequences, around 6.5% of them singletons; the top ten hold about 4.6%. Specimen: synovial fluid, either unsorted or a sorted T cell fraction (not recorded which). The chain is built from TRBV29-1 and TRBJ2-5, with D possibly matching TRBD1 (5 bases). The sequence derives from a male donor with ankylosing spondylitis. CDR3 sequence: CSGGKKGQETQYF. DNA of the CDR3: TGCAGCGGGGGAAAAAAGGGGCAGGAGACCCAGTACTTC.